Described below is a single T cell receptor beta chain sequence and its context. Germline V CDR1 and CDR2: MNHEY, SMNVEV (reference sequence). The ends were cut back, 5 bases at V and 7 bases at J, with 11 bases in the middle. The CDR3 contains 12 residues. This sample was included in a study of shared clonotypes between healthy human individuals. The protocol was immunoSEQ multiplex PCR, while the TCRdb copy is restricted to in-frame clones and leaves out a portion. The sample records 1.5 million to 1.9 million clones, 95% to 99% being singletons. The chain has TRBV27 and TRBJ2-5; D not certain. This TCR was sampled from a man aged 25-45 years in good health. Specimen: naive CD4+ T cells sorted from blood. Documented subset: CD45RA+ positively selected. The CDR3 spells CASSKASGTQYF. CDR3 bases: TGTGCCAGCAGTAAGGCCTCGGGGACCCAGTACTTC.